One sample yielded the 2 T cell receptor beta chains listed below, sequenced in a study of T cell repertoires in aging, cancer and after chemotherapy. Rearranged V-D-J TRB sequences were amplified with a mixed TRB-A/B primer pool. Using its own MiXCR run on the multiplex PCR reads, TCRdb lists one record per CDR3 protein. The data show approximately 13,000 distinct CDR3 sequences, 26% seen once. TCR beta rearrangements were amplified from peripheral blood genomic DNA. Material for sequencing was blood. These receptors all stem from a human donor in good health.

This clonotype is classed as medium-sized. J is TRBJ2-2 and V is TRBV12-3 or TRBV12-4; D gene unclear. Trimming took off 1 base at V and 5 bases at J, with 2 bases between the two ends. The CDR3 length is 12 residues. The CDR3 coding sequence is TGTGCCAGCAGTTTAGGGACCGGGGAGCTGTTTTTT. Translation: CASSLGTGELFF.

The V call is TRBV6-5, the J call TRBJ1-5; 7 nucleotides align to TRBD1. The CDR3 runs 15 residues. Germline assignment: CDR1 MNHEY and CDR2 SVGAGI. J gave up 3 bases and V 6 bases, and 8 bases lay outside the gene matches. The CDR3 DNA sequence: TGTGCCAGCAGCCTCCGACAGGGAGTCAATCAGCCCCAGCATTTT. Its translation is CASSLRQGVNQPQHF.